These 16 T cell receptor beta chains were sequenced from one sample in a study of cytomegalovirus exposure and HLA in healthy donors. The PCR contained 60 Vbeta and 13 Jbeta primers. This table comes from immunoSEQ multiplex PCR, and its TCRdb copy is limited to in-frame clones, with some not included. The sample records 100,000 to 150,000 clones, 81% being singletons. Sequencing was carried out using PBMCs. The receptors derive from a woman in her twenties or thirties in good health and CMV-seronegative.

CDR3 nucleotides: TGCAGCGTTGGGCCTAACACAGGAAACGAGCAGTACTTC. The encoded protein is CSVGPNTGNEQYF. The chain recombines TRBV29-1 with TRBJ2-7; possibly TRBD1 for D (5 bases). V was clipped by 4 bases and J by 5 bases, with 15 bases between them. Germline CDR1 and CDR2: SQVTM and ANQGSEA. The CDR3 runs to 13 residues.

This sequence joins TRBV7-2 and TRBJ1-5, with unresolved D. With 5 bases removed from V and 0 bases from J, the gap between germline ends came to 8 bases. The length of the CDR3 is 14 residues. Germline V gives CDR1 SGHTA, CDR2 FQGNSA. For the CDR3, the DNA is TGTGCCAGCAGCCCCAGGTTTAGCAATCAGCCCCAGCATTTT. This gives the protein CASSPRFSNQPQHF. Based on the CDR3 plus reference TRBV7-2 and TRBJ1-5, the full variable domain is GAGVSQSPSNKVTEKGKDVELRCDPISGHTALYWYRQSLGQGLEFLIYFQGNSAPDKSGLPSDRFSAERTGGSVSTLTIQRTQQEDSAVYLCASSPRFSNQPQHFGDGTRLSIL.

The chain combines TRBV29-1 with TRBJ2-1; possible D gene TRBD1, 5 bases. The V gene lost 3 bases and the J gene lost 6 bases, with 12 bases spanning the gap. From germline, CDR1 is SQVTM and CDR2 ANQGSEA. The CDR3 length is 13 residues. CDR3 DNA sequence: TGCAGCGTTGATGGACAACCAGGCAATGAGCAGTTCTTC. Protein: CSVDGQPGNEQFF.

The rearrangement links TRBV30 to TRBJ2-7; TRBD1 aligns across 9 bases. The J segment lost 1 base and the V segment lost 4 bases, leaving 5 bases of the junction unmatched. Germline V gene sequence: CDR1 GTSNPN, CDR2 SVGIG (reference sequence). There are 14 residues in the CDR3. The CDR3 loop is CAWISGTGSYEQYF. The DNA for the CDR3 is TGTGCCTGGATCTCCGGGACAGGGTCCTACGAGCAGTACTTC.

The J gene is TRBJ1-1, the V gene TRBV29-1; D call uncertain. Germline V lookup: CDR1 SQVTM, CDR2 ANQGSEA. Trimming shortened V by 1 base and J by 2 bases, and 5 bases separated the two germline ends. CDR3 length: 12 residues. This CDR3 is CSVEASNTEAFF. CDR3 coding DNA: TGCAGCGTTGAAGCCAGTAACACTGAAGCTTTCTTT.

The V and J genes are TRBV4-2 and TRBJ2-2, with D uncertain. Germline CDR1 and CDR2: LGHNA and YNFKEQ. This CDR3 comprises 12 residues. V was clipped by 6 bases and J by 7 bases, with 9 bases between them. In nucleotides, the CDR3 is TGTGCCAGCAGAATCCCCAGCGGGGAGCTGTTTTTT. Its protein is CASRIPSGELFF.

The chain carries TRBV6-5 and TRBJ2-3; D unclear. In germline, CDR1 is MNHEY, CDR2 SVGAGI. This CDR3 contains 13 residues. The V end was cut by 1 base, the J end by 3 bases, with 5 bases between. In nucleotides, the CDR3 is TGTGCCAGCAGTTACTTCGGGACAGATACGCAGTATTTT. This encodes CASSYFGTDTQYF.

CDR3 residues: CASSLSLGLAPNNEQFF. The DNA for the CDR3 is TGTGCCAGCAGCCTTTCCCTCGGACTAGCACCTAACAATGAGCAGTTCTTC. The chain joins TRBV14 to TRBJ2-1; 8 bases map to TRBD2. V was pared by 4 bases and J by 5 bases, with 13 bases of the junction left unmatched. Looked up from germline, CDR1 is SGHDN and CDR2 is FVKESK. The CDR3 has 17 residues.

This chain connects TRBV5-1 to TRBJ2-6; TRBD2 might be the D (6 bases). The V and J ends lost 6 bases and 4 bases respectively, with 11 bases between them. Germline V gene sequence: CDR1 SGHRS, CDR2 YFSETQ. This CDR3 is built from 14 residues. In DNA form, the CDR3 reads TGCGCCAGCATGGGGGGTCCCGGGGCCAACGTCCTGACTTTC. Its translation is CASMGGPGANVLTF.

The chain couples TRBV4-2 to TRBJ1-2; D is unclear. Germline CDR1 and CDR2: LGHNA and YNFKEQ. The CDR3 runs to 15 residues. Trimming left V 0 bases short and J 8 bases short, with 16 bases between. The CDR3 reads CASSQDLILAEGYTF. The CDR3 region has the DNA TGTGCCAGCAGCCAAGATTTAATTCTGGCAGAAGGCTACACCTTC.

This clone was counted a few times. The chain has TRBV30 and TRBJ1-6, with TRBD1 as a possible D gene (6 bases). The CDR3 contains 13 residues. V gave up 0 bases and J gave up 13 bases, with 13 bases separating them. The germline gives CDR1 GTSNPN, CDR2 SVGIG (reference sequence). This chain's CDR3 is CAWSVGGGSPLHF. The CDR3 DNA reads TGTGCCTGGAGTGTAGGGGGGGGTTCGCCCCTCCACTTT.

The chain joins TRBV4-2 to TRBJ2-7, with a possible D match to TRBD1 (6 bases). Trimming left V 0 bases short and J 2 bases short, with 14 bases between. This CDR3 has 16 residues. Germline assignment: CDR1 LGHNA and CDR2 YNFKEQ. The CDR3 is CASSQDKGKGAYEQYF. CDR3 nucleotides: TGTGCCAGCAGCCAAGACAAGGGAAAGGGGGCCTACGAGCAGTACTTC.

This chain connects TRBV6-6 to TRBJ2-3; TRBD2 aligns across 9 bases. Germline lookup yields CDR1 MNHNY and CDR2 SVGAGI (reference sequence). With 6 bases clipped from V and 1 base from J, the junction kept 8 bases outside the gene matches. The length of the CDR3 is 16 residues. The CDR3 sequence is CASRRIAGEGTDTQYF. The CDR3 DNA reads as TGTGCCAGCAGAAGAATAGCGGGAGAGGGCACAGATACGCAGTATTTT.

DNA for the CDR3: TGTGCCAGCAGCTCCTTTAACTCTGGGGCCAACGTCCTGACTTTC. Encoded protein: CASSSFNSGANVLTF. J is TRBJ2-6 and V is TRBV7-2; D is uncertain. V dropped 4 bases and J dropped 0 bases, with 7 bases sitting between them. From germline, CDR1 is SGHTA and CDR2 FQGNSA. The CDR3 length is 15 residues.

CDR3 residues: CASSPLPLKSSNEQYF. CDR3 DNA: TGTGCCAGTAGTCCCTTGCCCTTAAAATCTAGTAACGAGCAGTACTTC. The chain carries TRBV19 and TRBJ2-7; D is unclear. The CDR3 consists of 16 residues. V dropped 5 bases and J dropped 5 bases, with 22 bases sitting between them. The germline CDR1 and CDR2 sequences are LNHDA and SQIVND (reference sequence).

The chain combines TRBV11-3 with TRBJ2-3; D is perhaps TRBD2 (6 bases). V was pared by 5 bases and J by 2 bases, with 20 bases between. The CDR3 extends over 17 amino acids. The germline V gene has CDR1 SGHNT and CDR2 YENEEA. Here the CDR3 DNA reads TGTGCCAGCAGCCCTCAACGTCGGGGGAGGAACACAGATACGCAGTATTTT. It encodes CASSPQRRGRNTDTQYF. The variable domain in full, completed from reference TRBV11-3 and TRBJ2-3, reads EAGVVQSPRYKIIEKKQPVAFWCNPISGHNTLYWYLQNLGQGPELLIRYENEEAVDDSQLPKDRFSAERLKGVDSTLKIQPAELGDSAVYLCASSPQRRGRNTDTQYFGPGTRLTVL.